The sequence of this T cell receptor (beta chain) was determined in a study of T cell responses to AZD1222 COVID-19 vaccine (dated by TCRdb to the early 2020s). With regard to the full study: A total of about 230 trial participants underwent TCR sequencing, of whom around 200 received two doses of AZD1222 and 26 received two doses of the MenACWY control vaccine. Enrollment into the trials was organized by age into subgroups of 18-55, 56-69 and 70-plus years, and those subgroups contained around 150, 28 and 57 TCR-sequenced participants, respectively. What the research found in general, with its limitations: Vaccine-associated CD4 TCRs spanned the whole spike protein, with dominant responses in regions 160-218 and 743-854. Because no day 14 peak-response samples were available, the repertoires could be characterized only after the peak T cell response. A significant rise in spike-specific TCR breadth and depth was observed after two AZD1222 doses relative to day 0 and relative to MenACWY recipients. Only five to seven AZD1222 recipients were SARS-CoV-2 seropositive at baseline, limiting conclusions about previously exposed vaccinees. Nearly half of unique spike-specific TCRs reportedly recognized epitopes outside regions mutated in the B.1.351 and B.1.1.7 variants. Most participants were white British and females outnumbered males, and the authors suggested that clonal diversity may have been underestimated. In the small 56-69-year group, the increase in depth fell short of significance, most likely because of low power.

A word on this clone: Its cognate antigen has yet to be identified. Per-base quality was not reported, and no clone a single base away is much larger than it.

The time point label, as the study defines it: about 28 days (+/-7) after the second vaccine dose. Because spike-specific TCR depth and breadth did not differ between the two schedules, AZD1222 recipients who got a second dose at roughly 4 weeks were pooled with those who got a second dose at roughly 12 weeks. Samples from vaccinated people were obtained from the UK trials COV001 and COV002, which included a single-blind randomized controlled phase 2/3 trial of AZD1222 (ChAdOx1 nCoV-19) in healthy adults. For TCRbeta chain sequencing, PBMC samples from trial participants were taken at day 0 and at day 28 after the second dose. The CDR3 regions of human TCRbeta chains were subjected to immunosequencing. The authors processed their data as follows. TCRs in the repertoires were matched against a reference library of SARS-CoV-2-specific TCRs that had been generated with the MIRA antigen-specificity platform. Breadth was defined as the fraction of unique TCRs that were SARS-CoV-2-associated. Depth was defined as the fraction of total T cells that were SARS-CoV-2-associated. Each spike-specific TCR was assigned to its reactive spike region and to a CD4 or CD8 class using the MIRA data. Log10-transformed breadth and depth values were compared by one-way ANOVA with Sidak's multiple comparisons tests. Sourced from immuneACCESS, this table was stored by TCRdb with only in-frame sequences that have V and J called. A share of the clones is absent; for the studies checked, an unresolved V gene accounts for under half, and the remainder has no known explanation. V, J and clone size reflect that table, while D and trimming were determined from the DNA. The sample has roughly 96,000 clones on record, approximately 88% of them singletons. In total, the top ten clones hold about 12% of the sample.

The sample consisted of peripheral blood, taken 28 days after the second AZD1222 dose. This TCR was recovered from an adult who received the AZD1222 COVID-19 vaccine.

The nucleotides read TGTGCCAGCGCCCCTGGACTGGCTATTGGGGGCTACACCTTC. Translation gives CASAPGLAIGGYTF. This sequence uses TRBV7-8 and TRBJ1-2, with an unclear D gene assignment. The CDR3, cysteine through phenylalanine, is 14 amino acids long. Kept here is only the CDR3 DNA, which spans 42 bases and is read in frame from base 1. V and J lose 8 bases and 8 bases, and a span of 21 bases separates them. CDR1 and CDR2, looked up from the germline V gene, are SGHVS and FQNEAQ.